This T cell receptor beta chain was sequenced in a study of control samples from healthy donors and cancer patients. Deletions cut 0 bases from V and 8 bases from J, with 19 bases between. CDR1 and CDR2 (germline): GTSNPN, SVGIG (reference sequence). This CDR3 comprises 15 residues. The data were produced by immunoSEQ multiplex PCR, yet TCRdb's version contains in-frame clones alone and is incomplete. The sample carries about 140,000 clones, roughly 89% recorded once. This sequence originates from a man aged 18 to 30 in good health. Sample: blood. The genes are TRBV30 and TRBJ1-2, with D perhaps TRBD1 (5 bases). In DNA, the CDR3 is TGTGCCTGGAGTGTCGTAGGGGCTTTTCGTGGAGGCTACACCTTC. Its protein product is CAWSVVGAFRGGYTF. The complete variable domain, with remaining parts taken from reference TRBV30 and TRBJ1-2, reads SQTIHQWPATLVQPVGSPLSLECTVEGTSNPNLYWYRQAAGRGLQLLFYSVGIGQISSEVPQNLSASRPQDRQFILSSKKLLLSDSGFYLCAWSVVGAFRGGYTFGSGTRLTVV.